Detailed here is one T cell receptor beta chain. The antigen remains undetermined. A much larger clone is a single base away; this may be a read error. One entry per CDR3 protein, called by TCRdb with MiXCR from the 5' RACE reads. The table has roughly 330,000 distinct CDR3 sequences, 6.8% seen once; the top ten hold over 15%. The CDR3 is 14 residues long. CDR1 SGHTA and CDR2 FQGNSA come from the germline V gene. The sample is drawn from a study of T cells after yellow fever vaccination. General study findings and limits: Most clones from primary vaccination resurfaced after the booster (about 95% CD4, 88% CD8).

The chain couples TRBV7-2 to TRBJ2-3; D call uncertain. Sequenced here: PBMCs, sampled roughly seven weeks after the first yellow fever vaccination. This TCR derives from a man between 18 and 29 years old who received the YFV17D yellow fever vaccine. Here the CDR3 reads CARSSPTGTDTQYF. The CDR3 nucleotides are TGTGCCAGGAGCTCGCCAACTGGAACAGATACGCAGTATTTT.